This T cell receptor beta chain was observed in a study of blood T cells in healthy people across ages. Study-wide background: Template switching captured about one barcoded beta molecule per two T cells. Points from the study as a whole: Per million T cells, TCR beta diversity dropped roughly linearly as age increased.

All donors came from Russia, were Caucasian and healthy, and spanned ages roughly 6 to 95. This clonotype was seen a few times. As yet, its antigen is unknown. Next came a second PCR, run for about 6 to 12 cycles, which used a sample-barcoded 5' primer along with a J-beta primer mix. Using its own MiXCR run on the 5' RACE reads, TCRdb lists one record per CDR3 protein. The sample yields about 670,000 distinct CDR3 sequences, approximately 52% seen once. The CDR3 contains 12 residues. Germline lookup yields CDR1 SGHRS and CDR2 YFSETQ. With 2 bases removed from V and 6 bases from J, the gap between germline ends came to 8 bases.

This TCR was sampled from a woman of 80 years or more in good health. The V and J genes are TRBV5-1 and TRBJ1-1; D not certain. Sequencing was performed on blood. DNA of the CDR3: TGCGCCAGCAGCTTCGGCGGCCCTGAAGCTTTCTTT. The encoded protein is CASSFGGPEAFF.